The entry below gives a single T cell receptor beta chain sequence along with its context. Antigen specificity is unknown. These data belong to a study of T-cell memory formation after mild COVID-19. Study-wide results and caveats: The study detected some responding clones in pre-infection memory, suggesting cross-reactive memory joined.

One entry per CDR3 protein results from TCRdb running MiXCR on the 5' RACE reads. The profile covers roughly 12,000 distinct CDR3 sequences, with roughly 15% appearing a single time and about 54% taken by the ten largest. V was cut by 4 bases and J by 5 bases, with 15 bases left in between. CDR1 is SGHDN and CDR2 is FVKESK in the germline V gene. The CDR3 totals 14 residues. The genes are TRBV14 and TRBJ2-7, with a possible D match to TRBD2 (6 bases). Sequenced sample: PBMCs or a T cell subset sorted from them (not recorded which). The TCR was taken from a man younger than 30 who had mild COVID-19 (a few samples of this study predate the infection). Cell type and time point are not known. CDR3 sequence (DNA): TGTGCCAGCAGCCTAGGAGGAGGGTCCAACGAGCAGTACTTC. Residues: CASSLGGGSNEQYF.